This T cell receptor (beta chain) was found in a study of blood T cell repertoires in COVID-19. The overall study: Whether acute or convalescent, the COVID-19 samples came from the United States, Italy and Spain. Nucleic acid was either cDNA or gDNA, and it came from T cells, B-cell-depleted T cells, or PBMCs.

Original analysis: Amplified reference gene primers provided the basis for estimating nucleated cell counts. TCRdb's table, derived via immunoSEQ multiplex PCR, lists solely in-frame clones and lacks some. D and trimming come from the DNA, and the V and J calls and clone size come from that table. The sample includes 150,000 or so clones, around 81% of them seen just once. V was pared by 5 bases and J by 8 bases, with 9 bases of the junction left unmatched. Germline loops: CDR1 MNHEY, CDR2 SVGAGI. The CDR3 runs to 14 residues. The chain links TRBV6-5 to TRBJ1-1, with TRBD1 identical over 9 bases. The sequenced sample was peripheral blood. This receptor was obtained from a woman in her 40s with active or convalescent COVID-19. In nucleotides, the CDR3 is TGTGCCAGCAGTCGCCCCGGGACAGGGAAAGAAGCTTTCTTT. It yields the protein CASSRPGTGKEAFF.